This T cell receptor beta chain was found in a study of neurological immune-mediated disorders. Study findings and constraints: Private repertoires in all groups were suggested by the absence of shared CDR3 amino acid sequences among expanded clones across subjects. HTLV-1-associated myelopathy showed the most TCR clonal expansion; multiple sclerosis the least, below healthy controls.

In this sample, this clonotype turned up many times. Its antigen is currently unknown. The junction had 5 bases not matched to a gene; V was cut back by 5 bases and J by 1 base. The CDR3 runs 15 residues. Germline V lookup: CDR1 SEHNR, CDR2 FQNEAQ (reference sequence). The cDNA came from 5'RACE, which used 10-nucleotide random UMIs. Every sequencing run generated in excess of 190 million TCR-beta sequences. These sequences covered 15-18 subjects. TCRdb fed the 5' RACE reads into MiXCR, producing one record per CDR3 protein. The sample lists roughly 39,000 distinct CDR3 sequences, around 5% occurring once.

The V call is TRBV7-9, the J call TRBJ1-1, with TRBD1 matching 9 bases. The specimen sequenced was CD4+ T cells from blood. The clonotype originates from a man younger than 35 in good health. The DNA of the CDR3 is TGTGCCAGCAGCCCGGGACAGGGAAGGAACACTGAAGCTTTCTTT. Its protein product is CASSPGQGRNTEAFF.